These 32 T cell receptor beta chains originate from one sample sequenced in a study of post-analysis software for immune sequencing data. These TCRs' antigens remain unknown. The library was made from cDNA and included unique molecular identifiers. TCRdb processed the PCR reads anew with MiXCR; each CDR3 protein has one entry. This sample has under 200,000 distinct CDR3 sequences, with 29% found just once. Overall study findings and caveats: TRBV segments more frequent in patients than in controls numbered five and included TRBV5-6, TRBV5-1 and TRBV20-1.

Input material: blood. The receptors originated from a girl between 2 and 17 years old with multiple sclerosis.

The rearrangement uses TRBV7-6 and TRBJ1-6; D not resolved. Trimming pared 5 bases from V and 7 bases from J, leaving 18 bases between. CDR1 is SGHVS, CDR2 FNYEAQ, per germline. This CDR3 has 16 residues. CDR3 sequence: CASSLDLEALNSPLHF. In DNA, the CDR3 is TGTGCCAGCAGCCTGGACTTGGAGGCATTAAATTCACCCCTCCACTTT. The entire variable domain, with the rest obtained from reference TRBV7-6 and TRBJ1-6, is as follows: GAGVSQSPRYKVTKRGQDVALRCDPISGHVSLYWYRQALGQGPEFLTYFNYEAQQDKSGLPNDRFSAERPEGSISTLTIQRTEQRDSAMYRCASSLDLEALNSPLHFGNGTRLTVT.

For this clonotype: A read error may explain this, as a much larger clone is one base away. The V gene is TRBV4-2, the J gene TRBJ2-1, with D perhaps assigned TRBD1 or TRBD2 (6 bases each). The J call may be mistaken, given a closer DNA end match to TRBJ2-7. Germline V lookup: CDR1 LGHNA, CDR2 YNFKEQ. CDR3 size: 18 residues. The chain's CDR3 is CASSKDTLSRGEVYEQYF. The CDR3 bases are TGTGCCAGCAGCAAAGACACCCTCTCAAGGGGGGAGGTCTACGAGCAGTACTTC.

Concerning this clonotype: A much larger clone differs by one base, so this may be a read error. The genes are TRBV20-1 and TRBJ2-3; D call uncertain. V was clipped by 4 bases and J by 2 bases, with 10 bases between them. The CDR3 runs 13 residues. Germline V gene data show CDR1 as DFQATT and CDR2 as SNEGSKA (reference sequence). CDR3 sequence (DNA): TGCAGTGCTATAGGTCGTTACACAGATACGCAGTATTTT. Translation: CSAIGRYTDTQYF.

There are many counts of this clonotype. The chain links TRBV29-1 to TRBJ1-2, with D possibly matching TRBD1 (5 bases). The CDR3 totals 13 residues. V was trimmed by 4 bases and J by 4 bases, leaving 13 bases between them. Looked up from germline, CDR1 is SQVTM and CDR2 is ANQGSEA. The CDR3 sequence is CSVGSTDLYGYTF. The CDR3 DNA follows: TGCAGCGTTGGGTCGACAGACCTCTATGGCTACACCTTC.

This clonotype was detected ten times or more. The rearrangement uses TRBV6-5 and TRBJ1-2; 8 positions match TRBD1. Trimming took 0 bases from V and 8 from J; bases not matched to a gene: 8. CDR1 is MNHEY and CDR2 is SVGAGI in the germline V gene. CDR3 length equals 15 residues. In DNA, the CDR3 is TGTGCCAGCAGTTACTCGTGGACAGGGAGAGGAGGCTACACCTTC. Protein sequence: CASSYSWTGRGGYTF.

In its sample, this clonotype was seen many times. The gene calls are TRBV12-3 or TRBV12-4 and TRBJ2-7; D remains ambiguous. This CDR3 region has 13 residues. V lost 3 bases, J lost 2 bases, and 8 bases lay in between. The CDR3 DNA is TGTGCCAGCAGTTTCGCCAGAACCTACGAGCAGTACTTC. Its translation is CASSFARTYEQYF.

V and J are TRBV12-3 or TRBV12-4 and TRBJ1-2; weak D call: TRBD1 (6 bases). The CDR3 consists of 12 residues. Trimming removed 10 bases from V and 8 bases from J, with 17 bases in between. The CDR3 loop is CATTGGARGYTF. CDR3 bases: TGTGCCACCACGGGGGGGGCGCGGGGCTACACCTTC.

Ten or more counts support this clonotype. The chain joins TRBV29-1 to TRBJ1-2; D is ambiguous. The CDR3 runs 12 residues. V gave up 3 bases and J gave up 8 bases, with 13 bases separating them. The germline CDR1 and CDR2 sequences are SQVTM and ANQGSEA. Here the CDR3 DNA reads TGCAGCGTTGAGGGCACTCATGGCGGCTACACCTTC. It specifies CSVEGTHGGYTF.

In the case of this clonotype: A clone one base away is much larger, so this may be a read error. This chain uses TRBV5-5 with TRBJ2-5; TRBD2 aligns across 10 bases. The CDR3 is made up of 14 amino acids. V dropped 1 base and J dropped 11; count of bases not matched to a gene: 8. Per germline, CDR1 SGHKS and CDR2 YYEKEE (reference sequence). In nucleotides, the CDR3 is TGTGCCAGCAGCTTGTGGCCTAGCGGGAGTGCGCAGTACTTC. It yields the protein CASSLWPSGSAQYF.

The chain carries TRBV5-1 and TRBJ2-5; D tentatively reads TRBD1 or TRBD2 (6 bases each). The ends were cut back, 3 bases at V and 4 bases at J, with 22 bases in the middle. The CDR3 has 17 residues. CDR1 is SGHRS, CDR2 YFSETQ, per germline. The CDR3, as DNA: TGCGCCAGCAGCTCCGGGACTCCGAAAGGGGGATCAGAGACCCAGTACTTC. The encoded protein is CASSSGTPKGGSETQYF.

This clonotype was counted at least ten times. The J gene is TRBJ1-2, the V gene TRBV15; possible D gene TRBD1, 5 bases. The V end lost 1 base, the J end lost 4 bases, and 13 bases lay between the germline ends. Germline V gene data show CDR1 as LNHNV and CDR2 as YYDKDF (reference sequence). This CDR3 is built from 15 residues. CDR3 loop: CATSRGVGAAYGYTF. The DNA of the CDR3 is TGTGCCACCAGCAGAGGCGTAGGGGCAGCCTATGGCTACACCTTC.

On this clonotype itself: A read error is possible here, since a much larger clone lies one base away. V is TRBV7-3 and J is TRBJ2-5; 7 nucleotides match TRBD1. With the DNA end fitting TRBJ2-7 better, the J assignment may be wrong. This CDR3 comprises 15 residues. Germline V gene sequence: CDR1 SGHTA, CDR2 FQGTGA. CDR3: CANSFYGDSLYEQYF. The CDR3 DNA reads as TGTGCCAACAGCTTTTATGGGGACAGTCTCTACGAGCAGTACTTC.

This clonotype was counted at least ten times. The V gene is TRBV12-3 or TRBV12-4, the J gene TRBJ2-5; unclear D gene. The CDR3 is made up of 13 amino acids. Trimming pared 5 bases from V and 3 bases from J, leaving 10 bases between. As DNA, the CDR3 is TGTGCCAGCAGTCTTTGGAGTGAAGAGACCCAGTACTTC. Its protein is CASSLWSEETQYF.

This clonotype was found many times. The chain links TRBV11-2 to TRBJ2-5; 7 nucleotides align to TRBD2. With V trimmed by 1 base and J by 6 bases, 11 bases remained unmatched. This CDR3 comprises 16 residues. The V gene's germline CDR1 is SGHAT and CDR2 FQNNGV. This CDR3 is CASSLVGGSGKKTQYF. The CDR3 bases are TGTGCCAGCAGCTTAGTCGGGGGGTCGGGGAAGAAGACCCAGTACTTC.

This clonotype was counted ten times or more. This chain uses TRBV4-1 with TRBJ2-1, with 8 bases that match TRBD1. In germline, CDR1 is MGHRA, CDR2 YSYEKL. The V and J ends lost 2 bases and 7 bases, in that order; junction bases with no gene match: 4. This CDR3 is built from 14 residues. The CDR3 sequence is CASSQRTGWNEQFF. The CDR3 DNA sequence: TGCGCCAGCAGCCAACGGACAGGGTGGAATGAGCAGTTCTTC.

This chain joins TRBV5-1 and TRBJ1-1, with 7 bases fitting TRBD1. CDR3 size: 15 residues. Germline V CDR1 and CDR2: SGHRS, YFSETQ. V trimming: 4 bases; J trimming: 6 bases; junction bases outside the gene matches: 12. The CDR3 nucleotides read TGCGCCAGCAGCCTCGTGGGATCAGGGGGACCTGAAGCTTTCTTT. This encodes CASSLVGSGGPEAFF.

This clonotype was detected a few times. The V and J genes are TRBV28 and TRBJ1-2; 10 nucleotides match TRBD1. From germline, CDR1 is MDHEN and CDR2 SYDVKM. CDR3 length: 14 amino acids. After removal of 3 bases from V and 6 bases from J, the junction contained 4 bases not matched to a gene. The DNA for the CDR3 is TGTGCCAGCAGTTTTAGAGGGACAGGGGATGGCTACACCTTC. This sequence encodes CASSFRGTGDGYTF.

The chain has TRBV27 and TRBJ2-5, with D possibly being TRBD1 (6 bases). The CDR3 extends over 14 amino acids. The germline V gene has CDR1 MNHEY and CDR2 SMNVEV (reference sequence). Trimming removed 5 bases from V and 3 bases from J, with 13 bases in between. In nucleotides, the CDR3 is TGTGCCAGCAGTCCGGGGACATCAAAAGAGACCCAGTACTTC. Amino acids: CASSPGTSKETQYF.

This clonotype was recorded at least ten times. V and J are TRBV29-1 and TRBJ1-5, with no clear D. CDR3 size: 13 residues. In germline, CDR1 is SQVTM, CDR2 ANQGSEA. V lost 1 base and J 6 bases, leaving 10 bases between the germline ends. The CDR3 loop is CSVEVGVGQPQHF. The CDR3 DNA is TGCAGCGTTGAAGTGGGAGTAGGTCAGCCCCAGCATTTT.

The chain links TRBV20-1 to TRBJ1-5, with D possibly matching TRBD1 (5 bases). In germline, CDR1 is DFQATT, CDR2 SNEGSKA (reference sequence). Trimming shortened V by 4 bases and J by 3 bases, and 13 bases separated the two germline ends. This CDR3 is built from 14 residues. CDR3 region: CSAKGNGYNQPQHF. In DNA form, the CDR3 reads TGCAGTGCTAAGGGGAACGGTTACAATCAGCCCCAGCATTTT.

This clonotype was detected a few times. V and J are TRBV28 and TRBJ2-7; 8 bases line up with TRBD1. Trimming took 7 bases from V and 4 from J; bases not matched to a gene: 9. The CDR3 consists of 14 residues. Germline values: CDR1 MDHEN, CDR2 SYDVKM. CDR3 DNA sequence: TGTGCCAGCACTTTCGGAACAGGGGGTTACGAGCAGTACTTC. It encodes CASTFGTGGYEQYF.

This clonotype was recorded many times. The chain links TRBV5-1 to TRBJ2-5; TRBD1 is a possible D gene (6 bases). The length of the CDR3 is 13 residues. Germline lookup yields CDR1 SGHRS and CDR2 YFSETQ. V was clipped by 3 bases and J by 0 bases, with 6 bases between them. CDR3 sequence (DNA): TGCGCCAGCAGCTGGGACAACCAAGAGACCCAGTACTTC. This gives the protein CASSWDNQETQYF. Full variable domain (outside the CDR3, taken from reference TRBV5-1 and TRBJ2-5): KAGVTQTPRYLIKTRGQQVTLSCSPISGHRSVSWYQQTPGQGLQFLFEYFSETQRNKGNFPGRFSGRQFSNSRSEMNVSTLELGDSALYLCASSWDNQETQYFGPGTRLLVL.

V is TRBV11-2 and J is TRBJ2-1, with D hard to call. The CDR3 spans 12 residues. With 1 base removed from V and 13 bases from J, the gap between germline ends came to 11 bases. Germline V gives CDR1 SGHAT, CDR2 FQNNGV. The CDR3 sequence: CASSLGSVLQFF. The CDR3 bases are TGTGCCAGCAGCTTAGGGTCAGTACTACAGTTCTTC.

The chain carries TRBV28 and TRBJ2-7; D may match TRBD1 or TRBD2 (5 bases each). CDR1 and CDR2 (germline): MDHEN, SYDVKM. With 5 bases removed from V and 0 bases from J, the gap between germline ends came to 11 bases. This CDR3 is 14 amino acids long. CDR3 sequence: CASSLGTTSYEQYF. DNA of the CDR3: TGTGCCAGCAGTCTTGGGACGACCTCCTACGAGCAGTACTTC.

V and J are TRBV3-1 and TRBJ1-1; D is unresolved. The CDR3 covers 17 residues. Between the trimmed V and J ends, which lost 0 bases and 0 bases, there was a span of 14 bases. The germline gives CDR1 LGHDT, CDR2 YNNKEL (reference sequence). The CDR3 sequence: CASSQEPAVLVNTEAFF. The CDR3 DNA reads TGTGCCAGCAGCCAAGAACCCGCTGTCTTAGTGAACACTGAAGCTTTCTTT. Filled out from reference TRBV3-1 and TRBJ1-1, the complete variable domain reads DTAVSQTPKYLVTQMGNDKSIKCEQNLGHDTMYWYKQDSKKFLKIMFSYNNKELIINETVPNRFSPKSPDKAHLNLHINSLELGDSAVYFCASSQEPAVLVNTEAFFGQGTRLTVV.

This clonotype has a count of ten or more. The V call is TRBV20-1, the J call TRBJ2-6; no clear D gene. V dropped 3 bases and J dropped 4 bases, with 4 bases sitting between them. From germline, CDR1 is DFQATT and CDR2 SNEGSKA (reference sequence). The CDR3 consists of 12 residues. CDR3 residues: CSARTGANVLTF. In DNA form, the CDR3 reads TGCAGTGCTAGGACAGGGGCCAACGTCCTGACTTTC.

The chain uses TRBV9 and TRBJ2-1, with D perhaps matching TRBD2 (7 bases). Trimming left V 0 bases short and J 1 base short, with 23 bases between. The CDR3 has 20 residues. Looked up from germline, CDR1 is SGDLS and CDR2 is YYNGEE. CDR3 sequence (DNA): TGTGCCAGCAGCGTAGGTCTGGGGGGGGGCGCTAGCGGTTCCTACAATGAGCAGTTCTTC. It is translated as CASSVGLGGGASGSYNEQFF.

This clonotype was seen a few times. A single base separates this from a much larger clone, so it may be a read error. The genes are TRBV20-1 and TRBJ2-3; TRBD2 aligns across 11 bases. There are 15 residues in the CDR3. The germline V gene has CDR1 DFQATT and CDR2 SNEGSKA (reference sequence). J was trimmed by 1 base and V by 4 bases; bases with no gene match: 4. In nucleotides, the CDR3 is TGCAGTGCTAATGTACTAGCGGGAGGCACAGATACGCAGTATTTT. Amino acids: CSANVLAGGTDTQYF.

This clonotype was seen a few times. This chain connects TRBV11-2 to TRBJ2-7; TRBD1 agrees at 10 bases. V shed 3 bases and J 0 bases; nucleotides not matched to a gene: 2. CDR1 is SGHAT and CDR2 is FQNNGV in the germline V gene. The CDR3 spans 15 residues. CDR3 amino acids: CASSFGTGASYEQYF. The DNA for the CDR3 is TGTGCCAGCAGCTTCGGGACAGGGGCCTCCTACGAGCAGTACTTC.

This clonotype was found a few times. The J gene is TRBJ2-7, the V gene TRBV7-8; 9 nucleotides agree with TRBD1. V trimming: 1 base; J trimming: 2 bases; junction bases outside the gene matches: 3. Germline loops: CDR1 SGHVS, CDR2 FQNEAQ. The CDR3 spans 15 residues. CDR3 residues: CASSLEGTGTYEQYF. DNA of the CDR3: TGTGCCAGCAGCTTAGAGGGGACAGGGACCTACGAGCAGTACTTC. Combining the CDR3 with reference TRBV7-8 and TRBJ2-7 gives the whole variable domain GAGVSQSPRYKVAKRGQDVALRCDPISGHVSLFWYQQALGQGPEFLTYFQNEAQLDKSGLPSDRFFAERPEGSVSTLKIQRTQQEDSAVYLCASSLEGTGTYEQYFGPGTRLTVT.

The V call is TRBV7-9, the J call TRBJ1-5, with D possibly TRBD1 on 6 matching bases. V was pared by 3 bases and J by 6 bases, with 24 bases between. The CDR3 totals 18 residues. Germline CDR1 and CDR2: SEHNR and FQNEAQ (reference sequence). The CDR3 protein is CASSFSTALGTTIQPQHF. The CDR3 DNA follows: TGTGCCAGCAGCTTTAGTACCGCTCTTGGGACAACAATTCAGCCCCAGCATTTT.

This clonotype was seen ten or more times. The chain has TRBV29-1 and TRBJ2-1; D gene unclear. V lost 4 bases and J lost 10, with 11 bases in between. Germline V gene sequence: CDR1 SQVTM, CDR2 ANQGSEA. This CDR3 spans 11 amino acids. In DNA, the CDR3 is TGCAGCGTTGTAGGGTTAGACGAGCAGTTCTTC. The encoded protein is CSVVGLDEQFF.